The T cell receptor (beta chain) under discussion was sequenced for a study of T cells expressing NK-cell markers. On the study more broadly: All TCR beta repertoires analysed originated from sorted CD3+CD56+NKG2C+, CD3+CD56+NKG2C- and CD3+CD56-NKG2C+ T cells. HCMV seropositivity marked seven of the eight sequenced donors; one was seronegative.

TCRdb reanalyzed the 5' RACE reads, giving one entry per CDR3 protein sequence and no DNA. In total, the table holds 350,000 to 450,000 distinct CDR3 sequences. In germline, CDR1 is KGHSH, CDR2 LQKENI. There are 16 residues in the CDR3. J is TRBJ1-1 and V is TRBV18; with no DNA, the TCRdb D assignment of TRBD1 cannot be verified. The sample taken for sequencing was blood T cells: a sorted CD56 or NKG2C T cell subset, CD4+ or CD8+ T cells, or bulk PBMC T cells (not recorded which). The receptor comes from a man between 18 and 69 years old in good health. The CDR3: CASSPSQGRRNTEAFF.